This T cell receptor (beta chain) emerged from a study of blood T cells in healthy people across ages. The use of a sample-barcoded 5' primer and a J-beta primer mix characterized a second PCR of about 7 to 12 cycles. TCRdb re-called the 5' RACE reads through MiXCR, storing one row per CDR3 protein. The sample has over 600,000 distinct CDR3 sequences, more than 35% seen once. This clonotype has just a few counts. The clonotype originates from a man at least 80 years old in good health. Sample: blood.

The CDR3: CASTPIQGSAYTF. CDR3 DNA: TGTGCCAGCACCCCCATCCAGGGGTCAGCCTACACCTTC. V gene TRBV12-3 or TRBV12-4 combines with J gene TRBJ1-2, with D perhaps TRBD1 (6 bases). The CDR3 spans 13 residues. V was shortened by 7 bases and J by 10 bases, with 19 bases between the two germline ends.